These 31 T cell receptor beta chains were sequenced from one sample in a study of cytomegalovirus exposure and HLA in healthy donors (dated by TCRdb to between 2016 and 2019). The receptor library was made with the immunoSEQ multiplex PCR assay. A mixture of 60 forward primers for TCR Vbeta segments and 13 reverse primers for TCR Jbeta segments was used in the multiplex PCR. TCRdb retrieved this table from immuneACCESS and kept in-frame rearrangements only. Not all clones are present; in checked studies, unresolved V genes account for under half, and no reason is known for the remainder. For this sample there are roughly 100,000 clones; roughly three quarters appear just once. Jointly, the top ten make up approximately 5.1% of the sample. What was sequenced was PBMCs. Source of these receptors: a male donor in good health and CMV-seronegative.

The chain employs TRBV30 and TRBJ1-3, with D maybe TRBD1 (5 bases). Looked up from germline, CDR1 is GTSNPN and CDR2 is SVGIG (reference sequence). Trimming shortened V by 2 bases and J by 2 bases, and 7 bases separated the two germline ends. This CDR3 spans 13 amino acids. CDR3 protein: CAWSRGTGNTIYF. The CDR3 nucleotides read TGTGCCTGGAGTAGGGGAACTGGAAACACCATATATTTT.

This chain connects TRBV5-1 to TRBJ1-2; D is undetermined. V gave up 0 bases and J gave up 1 base, with 10 bases separating them. The germline gives CDR1 SGHRS, CDR2 YFSETQ. The CDR3 runs to 15 residues. In nucleotides, the CDR3 is TGCGCCAGCAGCTTGGACGGCGGATTTAACTATGGCTACACCTTC. It translates to CASSLDGGFNYGYTF. Complete variable domain (other parts from reference TRBV5-1 and TRBJ1-2): KAGVTQTPRYLIKTRGQQVTLSCSPISGHRSVSWYQQTPGQGLQFLFEYFSETQRNKGNFPGRFSGRQFSNSRSEMNVSTLELGDSALYLCASSLDGGFNYGYTFGSGTRLTVV.

The chain employs TRBV14 and TRBJ2-7; 10 bases align to TRBD2. J was trimmed by 0 bases and V by 2 bases; bases with no gene match: 4. The CDR3 extends over 16 amino acids. Germline V CDR1 and CDR2: SGHDN, FVKESK. CDR3 nucleotide sequence: TGTGCCAGCAGCCAACTAACTAGCGGGGTCTCCTACGAGCAGTACTTC. As protein: CASSQLTSGVSYEQYF.

In its sample, this clone was seen a few times. V gene TRBV7-3 combines with J gene TRBJ1-1; D might be TRBD1 (5 bases). Germline assignment: CDR1 SGHTA and CDR2 FQGTGA. There are 18 residues in the CDR3. With 6 bases removed from V and 0 bases from J, the gap between germline ends came to 23 bases. The CDR3 spells CASRLELSRRGMNTEAFF. As DNA, the CDR3 is TGTGCCAGCAGACTTGAGTTGAGTAGACGGGGGATGAACACTGAAGCTTTCTTT.

The rearrangement links TRBV7-6 to TRBJ2-7; tentatively, D is TRBD1 (5 bases). In germline, CDR1 is SGHVS, CDR2 FNYEAQ. This CDR3 spans 14 amino acids. Trimming stripped 4 bases from V and 0 bases from J, with 10 bases between. DNA of the CDR3: TGTGCCAGCAGCTCGGGCGACAGCTCCTACGAGCAGTACTTC. This gives the protein CASSSGDSSYEQYF.

This rearrangement joins TRBV27 to TRBJ2-1; 9 nucleotides agree with TRBD2. The trim removed 3 bases at V and 1 base at J, leaving 1 base unmatched. CDR1 MNHEY and CDR2 SMNVEV come from the germline V gene (reference sequence). This CDR3 region has 15 residues. The CDR3 spells CASSFLAGSYNEQFF. CDR3 DNA: TGTGCCAGCAGTTTTCTAGCGGGATCCTACAATGAGCAGTTCTTC.

The chain has TRBV19 and TRBJ2-5, with 10 positions matching TRBD2. The CDR3 is 18 residues long. With 2 bases clipped from V and 2 bases from J, the junction kept 11 bases outside the gene matches. Germline lookup yields CDR1 LNHDA and CDR2 SQIVND (reference sequence). CDR3 amino acids: CASSIRRGAGGSQETQYF. The CDR3 DNA sequence: TGTGCCAGTAGTATAAGACGGGGAGCGGGAGGGAGTCAAGAGACCCAGTACTTC.

J is TRBJ1-2 and V is TRBV4-2, with a possible D match to TRBD1 (5 bases). The ends were cut back, 0 bases at V and 7 bases at J, with 18 bases in the middle. The CDR3 loop spans 16 amino acids. From germline, CDR1 is LGHNA and CDR2 YNFKEQ. The CDR3 protein is CASSQDIIRVESGYTF. The CDR3 nucleotides are TGTGCCAGCAGCCAAGATATTATCAGGGTGGAGTCTGGCTACACCTTC.

A few counts support this clone. The J gene is TRBJ1-4, the V gene TRBV5-1; TRBD1 matches 8 bases. The CDR3 contains 14 residues. Germline-derived CDR1 and CDR2 are SGHRS and YFSETQ. The trim removed 3 bases at V and 8 bases at J, leaving 6 bases unmatched. CDR3 protein: CASSYGQGTEKLFF. The DNA of the CDR3 is TGCGCCAGCAGCTACGGACAGGGTACCGAAAAACTGTTTTTT.

The V call is TRBV6-1, the J call TRBJ2-1; tentatively, D is TRBD2 (5 bases). CDR1 and CDR2 (germline): MNHNS, SASEGT. The CDR3 sequence is 16 residues long. Trimming stripped 1 base from V and 1 base from J, with 11 bases between. DNA for the CDR3: TGTGCCAGCAGTGAAGGAGTAGCGTCGTCCTACAATGAGCAGTTCTTC. Residues: CASSEGVASSYNEQFF.

The chain joins TRBV30 to TRBJ1-2; 11 positions agree with TRBD1. The junction had 7 bases not matched to a gene; V was cut back by 0 bases and J by 7 bases. Germline V gene lookup returns CDR1 GTSNPN and CDR2 SVGIG (reference sequence). The CDR3 runs 15 residues. The CDR3 reads CAWSVLRTGGSGYTF. The DNA for the CDR3 is TGTGCCTGGAGTGTACTACGGACAGGGGGCTCTGGCTACACCTTC.

The chain employs TRBV4-1 and TRBJ2-7, with 7 bases that match TRBD1. This CDR3 comprises 15 residues. V lost 4 bases and J lost 2; bases outside the gene matches: 8. Germline CDR1 reads MGHRA; CDR2 reads YSYEKL. CDR3 sequence: CASSLQTGNTYEQYF. Here the CDR3 DNA reads TGCGCCAGCAGCCTCCAGACAGGGAATACCTACGAGCAGTACTTC.

This clone was detected only once. J is TRBJ2-5 and V is TRBV13, with 10 bases lining up with TRBD1. The end of the DNA aligns better with TRBJ2-7, so the J call may be wrong. There are 16 residues in the CDR3. Germline lookup yields CDR1 PRHDT and CDR2 FYEKMQ (reference sequence). CDR3 amino acids: CASSFFLGQGTYEQYF. CDR3 bases: TGTGCCAGCAGCTTCTTTTTGGGACAGGGGACATACGAGCAGTACTTC.

The count of this clone is one. The chain has TRBV9 and TRBJ2-5; D is perhaps TRBD2 (6 bases). The V gene's germline CDR1 is SGDLS and CDR2 YYNGEE. The CDR3 has 14 residues. Between the trimmed V and J ends, which lost 4 bases and 5 bases, there was a span of 15 bases. CDR3 in DNA: TGTGCCAGCAGCACCGGAGGGTGGGGGGAGACCCAGTACTTC. Translating it yields CASSTGGWGETQYF.

The V and J genes are TRBV15 and TRBJ2-5; 11 bases match TRBD1. The assigned J gene may be wrong: the sequence end matches TRBJ2-7 better. The CDR3 loop spans 16 amino acids. Germline loops: CDR1 LNHNV, CDR2 YYDKDF (reference sequence). As DNA, the CDR3 is TGTGCCACCAGCAGAGGGACAGGGGGCGGTTCCTACGAGCAGTACTTC. This gives the protein CATSRGTGGGSYEQYF.

As regards this clone: One junction end disagrees with the germline gene, perhaps due to a read error. The chain recombines TRBV7-9 with TRBJ1-1; 7 bases agree with TRBD1. The CDR3 totals 18 residues. CDR1 is SEHNR and CDR2 is FQNEAQ in the germline V gene (reference sequence). The CDR3 loop is CSSSLLRATGRMITEAFF. In nucleotides, the CDR3 is TGTTCCAGCAGCTTACTAAGGGCGACAGGGAGAATGATCACTGAAGCTTTCTTT. The full variable domain, with the rest looked up from reference TRBV7-9 and TRBJ1-1, is DTGVSQNPRHKITKRGQNVTFRCDPISEHNRLYWYRQTLGQGPEFLTYFQNEAQLEKSRLLSDRFSAERPKGSFSTLEIQRTEQGDSAMYLCSSSLLRATGRMITEAFFGQGTRLTVV.

CDR3 protein: CASSLGRANEQFF. In nucleotides, the CDR3 is TGTGCCAGCAGCTTGGGGAGAGCCAATGAGCAGTTCTTC. The gene calls are TRBV5-6 and TRBJ2-1, with D uncertain. The CDR3 extends over 13 amino acids. V lost 0 bases to trimming and J lost 6 bases, with 7 bases between them. CDR1 and CDR2 from the germline V gene are SGHDT and YYEEEE.

This chain links TRBV29-1 with TRBJ2-1; 14 nucleotides agree with TRBD2. The CDR3 consists of 14 residues. Germline V lookup: CDR1 SQVTM, CDR2 ANQGSEA. The J segment lost 6 bases and the V segment lost 3 bases, leaving 1 base of the junction unmatched. The CDR3 coding sequence is TGCAGCGTTGACGGGACTAGCGGGAGCAATGAGCAGTTCTTC. It translates to CSVDGTSGSNEQFF.

This rearrangement joins TRBV27 to TRBJ1-4, with 8 nucleotides matching TRBD1. The germline CDR1 and CDR2 sequences are MNHEY and SMNVEV (reference sequence). Losses at the gene ends were 6 bases for V and 5 bases for J; bases not matched to a gene: 8. The CDR3 contains 15 residues. The CDR3 coding sequence is TGTGCCAGCAGGCGCGACAGGGGCGGAAATGAAAAACTGTTTTTT. Translation gives CASRRDRGGNEKLFF.

The chain recombines TRBV7-9 with TRBJ2-2; 8 bases are a match to TRBD1. The CDR3 length is 13 residues. The germline V gene has CDR1 SEHNR and CDR2 FQNEAQ (reference sequence). The ends lost 8 bases at V and 5 bases at J; junction bases unmatched: 4. The CDR3 here is CASGQGRTGELFF. DNA of the CDR3: TGTGCCAGCGGACAGGGTAGAACCGGGGAGCTGTTTTTT.

V and J are TRBV5-1 and TRBJ1-1; D may be TRBD1 (5 bases). The CDR3 runs to 14 residues. Trimming left V 4 bases short and J 4 bases short, with 14 bases between. Germline CDR1 SGHRS, CDR2 YFSETQ. CDR3 sequence: CASSVTGSGTEAFF. The DNA for the CDR3 is TGCGCCAGCAGCGTAACAGGATCGGGCACTGAAGCTTTCTTT.

The gene calls are TRBV5-6 and TRBJ1-3, with 10 bases identical to TRBD1. Germline-derived CDR1 and CDR2 are SGHDT and YYEEEE. The CDR3 length is 17 residues. V lost 1 base to trimming and J lost 0 bases; unmatched junction nucleotides: 4. This chain's CDR3 is CASSLKDRGLSGNTIYF. CDR3 in DNA: TGTGCCAGCAGCTTGAAAGACAGGGGGCTCTCTGGAAACACCATATATTTT.

This rearrangement joins TRBV11-1 to TRBJ2-7; 8 positions match TRBD2. The junction had 5 bases not matched to a gene; V was cut back by 1 base and J by 0 bases. The CDR3 runs 16 residues. Germline V gene sequence: CDR1 SGHAT, CDR2 FQDESV (reference sequence). Written as DNA, the CDR3 is TGTGCCAGCAGCTTAGGTCTACTAGCGGCCTCCTACGAGCAGTACTTC. Translated: CASSLGLLAASYEQYF. The full variable domain, with the rest looked up from reference TRBV11-1 and TRBJ2-7, is EAEVAQSPRYKITEKSQAVAFWCDPISGHATLYWYRQILGQGPELLVQFQDESVVDDSQLPKDRFSAERLKGVDSTLKIQPAELGDSAMYLCASSLGLLAASYEQYFGPGTRLTVT.

The chain carries TRBV11-2 and TRBJ1-1; no firm D call. CDR1 SGHAT and CDR2 FQNNGV come from the germline V gene. V gave up 2 bases and J gave up 5 bases, with 6 bases separating them. This CDR3 is 12 amino acids long. The CDR3 bases are TGTGCCAGCAGCTTAACAGTGACTGAAGCTTTCTTT. It specifies CASSLTVTEAFF.

The J gene is TRBJ2-7, the V gene TRBV4-2, with D possibly matching TRBD2 (6 bases). This CDR3 is 15 amino acids long. Germline lookup yields CDR1 LGHNA and CDR2 YNFKEQ. Trimming shortened V by 3 bases and J by 6 bases, and 18 bases separated the two germline ends. The CDR3 loop reads CASSQPGEEDGEQYF. The CDR3 DNA reads TGTGCCAGCAGCCAGCCCGGGGAGGAAGACGGCGAGCAGTACTTC.

The chain has TRBV6-4 and TRBJ2-1; D is unclear. Germline V gene lookup returns CDR1 MRHNA and CDR2 SNTAGT. The CDR3 length is 12 residues. Trimming stripped 1 base from V and 6 bases from J, with 4 bases between. The CDR3 is CASSDYLNEQFF. Here the CDR3 DNA reads TGTGCCAGCAGTGACTATCTCAATGAGCAGTTCTTC.

The rearrangement joins TRBV5-1 to TRBJ2-5; D gene ambiguous. The germline gives CDR1 SGHRS, CDR2 YFSETQ. This CDR3 is built from 15 residues. With 5 bases removed from V and 2 bases from J, the gap between germline ends came to 16 bases. The CDR3 protein is CASSLMRPDQETQYF. For the CDR3, the DNA is TGCGCCAGCAGTTTGATGAGGCCCGATCAAGAGACCCAGTACTTC.

The CDR3 DNA is TGCAGCGTGTCCGGGACAGGCAACAACTATGGCTACACCTTC. Amino acid sequence: CSVSGTGNNYGYTF. V gene TRBV29-1 combines with J gene TRBJ1-2; 8 nucleotides match TRBD1. Germline CDR1 and CDR2: SQVTM and ANQGSEA. CDR3 size: 14 residues. Trimming took 6 bases from V and 2 from J; bases not matched to a gene: 8.

V and J are TRBV11-2 and TRBJ1-2; D might be TRBD1 (6 bases). CDR1 is SGHAT and CDR2 is FQNNGV in the germline V gene. Trimming stripped 2 bases from V and 4 bases from J, with 17 bases between. The CDR3 sequence is 16 residues long. The chain's CDR3 is CASSLTTGLSGYGYTF. DNA for the CDR3: TGTGCCAGCAGCTTAACAACAGGGTTGTCTGGCTATGGCTACACCTTC.

The chain employs TRBV5-3 and TRBJ2-7; 9 bases line up with TRBD1. TRBV5-3 is identified as an open reading frame with a role that is uncertain. CDR3 size: 15 residues. Trimming took 4 bases from V and 2 from J; bases not matched to a gene: 7. In nucleotides, the CDR3 is TGTGCCAGAAGCGTCCGACAGGGGGACCCCTACGAGCAGTACTTC. Encoded protein: CARSVRQGDPYEQYF.

This rearrangement joins TRBV10-3 to TRBJ1-4; possible D gene TRBD1, 5 bases. Looked up from germline, CDR1 is ENHRY and CDR2 is SYGVKD. The CDR3 loop spans 13 amino acids. V lost 11 bases and J 8 bases, leaving 18 bases between the germline ends. In nucleotides, the CDR3 is TGTGCCTCTACCGGGGGAGGAGGGGAAAAACTGTTTTTT. It specifies CASTGGGGEKLFF.